This TCR beta chain came from a study of cytomegalovirus exposure and HLA in healthy donors. Each donor was nominally healthy when sampled (though unrecorded immune exposures were likely). V lost 6 bases and J 7 bases, leaving 19 bases between the germline ends. CDR1 is MDHEN, CDR2 SYDVKM, per germline. The CDR3 length is 14 residues. The primer mix had 60 Vbeta and 13 Jbeta primers. Some clones are missing from TCRdb's copy, which holds only in-frame ones; the method was immunoSEQ multiplex PCR. The sample consists of about 140,000 clones, about four fifths of them appearing once. The clonotype comes from a young man in good health. Sample: PBMCs. V usage is TRBV28 and J usage is TRBJ2-7; unclear D gene. For the CDR3, the DNA is TGTGCCAGCAGACCTAGGAACCCTGGTCGGGAGCAGTACTTC. This translates into CASRPRNPGREQYF. The full variable domain, completed using reference TRBV28 and TRBJ2-7, is DVKVTQSSRYLVKRTGEKVFLECVQDMDHENMFWYRQDPGLGLRLIYFSYDVKMKEKGDIPEGYSVSREKKERFSLILESASTNQTSMYLCASRPRNPGREQYFGPGTRLTVT.